The rows below give T cell receptor beta chains drawn from one sample of a study of blood T cells in healthy people across ages. TCRdb processed the 5' RACE reads anew with MiXCR; each CDR3 protein has one entry. The sample shows 980,000 or so distinct CDR3 sequences, 48% of them seen only once. Source material: blood. Source of these receptors: a man under 40 in good health. Each CDR3 is given with its conserved first and last residue.

len	v_gene	j_gene	CDR3aa
15	TRBV25-1	TRBJ1-4	CASSDTQGINEKLFF
15	TRBV11-1	TRBJ2-7	CASSLLTFVPYEQYF
14	TRBV27	TRBJ1-2	CASTPSGTGGRYTF
12	TRBV10-3	TRBJ1-5	CASNRDNQPQHF
17	TRBV29-1	TRBJ2-1	CSVGGTETSGGPNEQFF
16	TRBV9	TRBJ2-7	CASSVTPSGTAYEQYF
16	TRBV25-1	TRBJ2-7	CASSEGGTGGFFEQYF
16	TRBV25-1	TRBJ2-5	CASSEFNRGIKETQYF
13	TRBV29-1	TRBJ1-4	CSARAATNEKLFF
19	TRBV21-1	TRBJ2-3	CASSKASGGILPKTDTQYF
15	TRBV2	NA	CASSEAGAGWYEQYF
13	TRBV7-2	TRBJ1-2	CASSSTEFEGYTF
14	TRBV28	TRBJ1-6	CASTTGTGASPLHF
20	TRBV25-1	TRBJ2-1	CASSLTTGHGTTSAYNEQFF
16	TRBV4-2	TRBJ1-5	CASSQALGSGNQPQHF
16	TRBV4-2	TRBJ1-5	CASSQDIASPNQPQHF
16	TRBV9	TRBJ2-1	CASSVVGRGQYNEQFF
13	TRBV9	TRBJ2-5	CASRRHPEETQYF